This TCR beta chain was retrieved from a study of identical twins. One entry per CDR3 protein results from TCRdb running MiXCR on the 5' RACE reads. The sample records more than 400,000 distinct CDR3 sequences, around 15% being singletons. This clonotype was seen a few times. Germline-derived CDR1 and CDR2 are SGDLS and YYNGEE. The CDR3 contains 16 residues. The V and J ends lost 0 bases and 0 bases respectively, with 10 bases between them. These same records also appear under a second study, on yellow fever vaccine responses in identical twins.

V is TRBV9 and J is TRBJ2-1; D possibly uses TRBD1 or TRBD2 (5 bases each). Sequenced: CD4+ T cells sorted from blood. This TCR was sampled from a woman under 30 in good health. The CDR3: CASSVGGTSSYNEQFF. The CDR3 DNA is TGTGCCAGCAGCGTAGGGGGGACGTCCTCCTACAATGAGCAGTTCTTC.